This TCR beta chain was identified in a study of CD8 T cells in ankylosing spondylitis. Findings and caveats of the study: Significant enrichment of disease-linked clones was reportedly seen in matched ankylosing spondylitis synovial fluid. Both synovial fluid and blood in reactive arthritis had previously been reported to carry some motif variants.

This clonotype has ten or more counts. Antigen: not known. Each TCR beta library was made by quantitative 5'-RACE that incorporated molecular barcodes. TCRdb analysed the 5' RACE reads with MiXCR anew, one entry per CDR3 protein. The table lists roughly 120,000 distinct CDR3 sequences, around 13% of them singletons. The receptor comes from a female donor with ankylosing spondylitis or in good health (not recorded which). Sequenced: blood, either unsorted or a sorted T cell fraction (not recorded which).

This chain's CDR3 is CASRVQTGNTEAFF. The DNA for the CDR3 is TGTGCCAGCAGGGTCCAGACAGGGAACACTGAAGCTTTCTTT. This chain uses TRBV12-3 or TRBV12-4 with TRBJ1-1, with D perhaps matching TRBD1 (6 bases). V lost 6 bases and J 1 base, leaving 12 bases between the germline ends. CDR3 length equals 14 residues.